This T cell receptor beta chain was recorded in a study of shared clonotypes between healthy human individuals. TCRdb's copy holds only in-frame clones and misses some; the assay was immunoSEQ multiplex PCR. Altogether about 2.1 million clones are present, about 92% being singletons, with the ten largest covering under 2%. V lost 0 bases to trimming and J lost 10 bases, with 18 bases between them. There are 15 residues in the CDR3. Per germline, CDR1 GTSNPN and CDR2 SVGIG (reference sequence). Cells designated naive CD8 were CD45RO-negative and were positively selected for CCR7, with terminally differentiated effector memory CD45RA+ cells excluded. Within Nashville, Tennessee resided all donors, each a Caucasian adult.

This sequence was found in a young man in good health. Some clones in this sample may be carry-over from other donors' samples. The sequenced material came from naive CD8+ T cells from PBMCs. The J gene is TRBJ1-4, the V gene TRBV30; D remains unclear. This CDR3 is CAWSVGPVGRGKLFF. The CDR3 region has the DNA TGTGCCTGGAGTGTAGGACCCGTTGGGCGAGGAAAACTGTTTTTT.